A selection of T cell receptor beta chains follows, all from one sample in a study of OX40 agonist ivuxolimab in advanced cancers. Clones were sequenced by immunoSEQ multiplex PCR, and TCRdb holds only the in-frame ones, with some missing. The data show about 20,000 clones, around 76% seen once. This specimen was CD4+ or CD8+ T cells sorted from blood, taken in a trial of the OX40 agonist ivuxolimab. Every receptor here comes from an adult with an advanced solid tumor such as melanoma, head and neck, liver or kidney cancer. Each CDR3 is given with its conserved first and last residue. Fields, in order: D gene, clone size, J gene, V gene, CDR3 protein, CDR3 DNA. The D gene is left open where the match is weak. The size of a clone is reported for some rows only, either as once, few or many, or as a class for expanded clones.

D: TRBD2; size: -; J: TRBJ2-3; V: TRBV6-5; CDR3: CASSYPSGGAGDTQYF; DNA: TGTGCCAGCAGTTACCCCAGCGGGGGGGCCGGAGATACGCAGTATTTT
D: -; size: -; J: TRBJ1-6; V: TRBV6-9; CDR3: CASSSVLPGISPLHF; DNA: TGTGCCAGCAGCAGTGTACTGCCGGGAATTTCACCCCTCCACTTT
D: -; size: -; J: TRBJ2-7; V: TRBV7-8; CDR3: CASSLGGEEQYF; DNA: TGTGCCAGCAGCTTAGGGGGGGAAGAGCAGTACTTC
D: -; size: -; J: TRBJ1-5; V: TRBV28; CDR3: CASSSGQIDQPQHF; DNA: TGTGCCAGCAGCTCGGGGCAGATTGATCAGCCCCAGCATTTT
D: TRBD1; size: -; J: TRBJ1-1; V: TRBV6-5; CDR3: CASSSRTGGMNTEAFF; DNA: TGTGCCAGCAGTTCCCGGACAGGGGGCATGAACACTGAAGCTTTCTTT
D: -; size: -; J: TRBJ2-3; V: TRBV7-8; CDR3: CASSSDGSLTDTQYF; DNA: TGTGCCAGCAGCTCCGATGGTAGCTTGACAGATACGCAGTATTTT
D: -; size: -; J: TRBJ2-3; V: TRBV6-1; CDR3: CASGWNTDTQYF; DNA: TGTGCCAGCGGTTGGAACACAGATACGCAGTATTTT
D: -; size: -; J: TRBJ2-7; V: TRBV9; CDR3: CASSVGTGWEQYF; DNA: TGTGCCAGCAGCGTAGGGACCGGGTGGGAGCAGTACTTC
D: -; size: -; J: TRBJ2-2; V: TRBV9; CDR3: CASKTGNTGELFF; DNA: TGTGCCAGCAAGACAGGGAACACCGGGGAGCTGTTTTTT
D: -; size: -; J: TRBJ1-5; V: TRBV5-8; CDR3: CASSLSGHVQPQHF; DNA: TGTGCCAGCAGCTTGTCAGGACACGTTCAGCCCCAGCATTTT
D: -; size: -; J: TRBJ2-7; V: TRBV6-5; CDR3: CASSPNAYEQYF; DNA: TGTGCCAGCAGTCCAAACGCCTACGAGCAGTACTTC
D: -; size: -; J: TRBJ1-1; V: TRBV7-9; CDR3: CATRQANTEAFF; DNA: TGTGCCACCAGACAGGCGAACACTGAAGCTTTCTTT
D: TRBD1; size: -; J: TRBJ2-7; V: TRBV7-9; CDR3: CASSTGGQGEQYF; DNA: TGTGCCAGCAGCACAGGGGGGCAGGGCGAGCAGTACTTC
D: TRBD1; size: -; J: TRBJ2-7; V: TRBV11-3; CDR3: CASRDRVGYEQYF; DNA: TGTGCCAGCAGGGACAGGGTGGGCTACGAGCAGTACTTC
D: TRBD1; size: medium-sized; J: TRBJ2-5; V: TRBV4-3; CDR3: CASSQDVGTAETQYF; DNA: TGCGCCAGCAGCCAAGATGTCGGGACAGCTGAGACCCAGTACTTC
D: -; size: -; J: TRBJ2-1; V: TRBV29-1; CDR3: CRVDGGGGAGGSYNEQFF; DNA: TGCCGCGTGGACGGTGGGGGCGGCGCAGGAGGTTCCTACAATGAGCAGTTCTTC
D: -; size: -; J: TRBJ1-2; V: TRBV5-6; CDR3: CASSSNPGGSGGYTF; DNA: TGTGCCAGCAGCTCTAACCCGGGAGGGTCGGGCGGCTACACCTTC
D: TRBD1; size: once; J: TRBJ2-1; V: TRBV28; CDR3: CASSLEGATYNEQFF; DNA: TGTGCCAGCAGTCTCGAGGGGGCCACCTACAATGAGCAGTTCTTC
D: -; size: -; J: TRBJ2-1; V: TRBV7-3; CDR3: CASSAQGGVAFF; DNA: TGTGCCAGCAGCGCACAGGGAGGAGTGGCGTTCTTC
D: -; size: few; J: TRBJ2-7; V: TRBV4-3; CDR3: CASSQVGNEQYF; DNA: TGCGCCAGCAGCCAAGTCGGTAACGAGCAGTACTTC
D: -; size: -; J: TRBJ2-1; V: TRBV19; CDR3: CASSIDRPGVPTYNEQFF; DNA: TGTGCCAGTAGTATAGACCGCCCGGGGGTACCTACGTACAATGAGCAGTTCTTC
D: -; size: -; J: TRBJ2-7; V: TRBV5-6; CDR3: CASSLEGAGSTSYEQYF; DNA: TGTGCCAGCAGCTTGGAAGGGGCAGGGTCGACATCTTACGAGCAGTACTTC
D: TRBD1; size: -; J: TRBJ2-7; V: TRBV28; CDR3: CASRSPTGGAHEQYF; DNA: TGTGCCAGCAGATCCCCGACAGGGGGCGCCCACGAGCAGTACTTC
D: TRBD2; size: -; J: TRBJ2-5; V: TRBV9; CDR3: CASSGGSSGAGESETQYF; DNA: TGTGCCAGCAGCGGAGGATCCTCAGGAGCGGGGGAGTCAGAGACCCAGTACTTC
D: TRBD1; size: -; J: TRBJ1-1; V: TRBV4-1; CDR3: CASRWGQGIPTEAFF; DNA: TGCGCCAGCAGGTGGGGACAGGGCATTCCCACTGAAGCTTTCTTT
D: -; size: few; J: TRBJ2-7; V: TRBV10-3; CDR3: CAISVTGDLSYEQYF; DNA: TGTGCCATCAGTGTAACAGGGGACTTATCCTACGAGCAGTACTTC
D: -; size: -; J: TRBJ1-1; V: TRBV18; CDR3: CASSPSSPNTEAFF; DNA: TGTGCCAGCTCACCCTCCTCCCCGAACACTGAAGCTTTCTTT
D: -; size: -; J: TRBJ1-4; V: TRBV28; CDR3: CAKWSGPTNEKLFF; DNA: TGTGCAAAGTGGAGTGGGCCAACTAATGAAAAACTGTTTTTT
D: TRBD2; size: -; J: TRBJ2-7; V: TRBV5-3; CDR3: CASSGDGSYEQYF; DNA: TGTGCCAGCAGCGGGGACGGGTCCTACGAGCAGTACTTC
D: -; size: -; J: TRBJ2-2; V: TRBV9; CDR3: CASSVSNTGELFF; DNA: TGTGCCAGCAGCGTCTCAAACACCGGGGAGCTGTTTTTT
D: -; size: -; J: TRBJ2-2; V: TRBV15; CDR3: CATSSPRQNTGELFF; DNA: TGTGCCACCAGCAGTCCAAGACAGAACACCGGGGAGCTGTTTTTT
D: TRBD1; size: once; J: TRBJ1-5; V: TRBV6-5; CDR3: CASSYGTGGQPQHF; DNA: TGTGCCAGCAGTTACGGGACAGGGGGTCAGCCCCAGCATTTT
D: -; size: large; J: TRBJ2-7; V: TRBV7-8; CDR3: CASSLDPRRGVYEQYF; DNA: TGTGCCAGCAGCTTAGATCCCCGCAGGGGGGTGTACGAGCAGTACTTC
D: TRBD1; size: -; J: TRBJ2-3; V: TRBV7-9; CDR3: CASSLKWTGVADTQYF; DNA: TGTGCCAGCAGCTTAAAGTGGACAGGGGTGGCAGATACGCAGTATTTT
D: -; size: -; J: TRBJ1-1; V: TRBV6-5; CDR3: CASSYSLGYRETEAFF; DNA: TGTGCCAGCAGTTACTCGCTGGGTTACAGGGAAACTGAAGCTTTCTTT
D: -; size: -; J: TRBJ2-1; V: TRBV4-1; CDR3: CASSMQTSYNEQFF; DNA: TGCGCCAGCAGCATGCAGACCTCCTACAATGAGCAGTTCTTC
D: -; size: -; J: TRBJ2-5; V: TRBV19; CDR3: CASSMWRQEGETQYF; DNA: TGTGCCAGTAGTATGTGGAGACAGGAGGGGGAGACCCAGTACTTC
D: -; size: -; J: TRBJ2-3; V: TRBV7-2; CDR3: CASRIGVKTDTQYF; DNA: TGTGCCAGTCGCATCGGGGTAAAAACAGATACGCAGTATTTT
D: TRBD1; size: few; J: TRBJ2-1; V: TRBV12-5; CDR3: CASVGGPSNEQFF; DNA: TGTGCTAGCGTAGGGGGCCCAAGCAATGAGCAGTTCTTC
D: -; size: few; J: TRBJ1-3; V: TRBV9; CDR3: CASSVSGNTIYF; DNA: TGTGCCAGCAGCGTATCTGGAAACACCATATATTTT
D: -; size: -; J: TRBJ2-1; V: TRBV2; CDR3: CASSDLGYNEQFF; DNA: TGTGCCAGCAGTGACTTAGGATACAATGAGCAGTTCTTC
D: -; size: -; J: TRBJ1-2; V: TRBV4-1; CDR3: CASTFTGHTDDYTF; DNA: TGCGCCAGCACCTTCACAGGGCATACGGATGACTACACCTTC
D: -; size: -; J: TRBJ2-5; V: TRBV6-4; CDR3: CASSPGGGSETQYF; DNA: TGTGCCAGCAGCCCGGGGGGCGGGTCAGAGACCCAGTACTTC
D: TRBD2; size: -; J: TRBJ2-3; V: TRBV6-6; CDR3: CASSPGTTGTDTQYF; DNA: TGTGCCAGCAGCCCCGGGACTACCGGCACAGATACGCAGTATTTT
D: TRBD1; size: -; J: TRBJ2-7; V: TRBV9; CDR3: CASSPSLDRGFGHEQYF; DNA: TGTGCCAGCAGCCCCAGCCTGGACAGGGGATTTGGTCACGAGCAGTACTTC
D: TRBD1; size: -; J: TRBJ2-5; V: TRBV7-7; CDR3: CASSDPGQGEETQYF; DNA: TGTGCTAGCAGCGACCCGGGACAGGGAGAAGAGACCCAGTACTTC
D: -; size: few; J: TRBJ1-6; V: TRBV27; CDR3: CASSLINSPLHF; DNA: TGTGCCAGCAGTCTTATTAATTCACCCCTCCACTTT
D: -; size: -; J: TRBJ2-7; V: TRBV5-5; CDR3: CASSWETEEEQYF; DNA: TGTGCCAGCAGCTGGGAGACCGAAGAAGAGCAGTACTTC
D: -; size: -; J: TRBJ1-2; V: TRBV28; CDR3: CATNYGYTF; DNA: TGTGCCACGAACTATGGCTACACCTTC